Shown below are 30 T cell receptor beta chains from a single sample sequenced in a study of a mutant IDH1 vaccine in newly diagnosed glioma. Time point reported: week 23, last vaccination. In every dose of vaccine, 300 ug of mutant IDH1 20-mer peptide was given alongside topical imiquimod. Produced via immunoSEQ multiplex PCR; TCRdb's table is partial and in-frame only. In the table there are about 56,000 clones, around 86% of which are singletons. Their specific antigens are unknown. Sequencing used PBMCs, obtained from a glioma patient whose treatment included an IDH1 peptide vaccine. The source is a man aged 40-49 years with glioma.

The gene calls are TRBV29-1 and TRBJ2-5; TRBD2 matches at 10 bases. This CDR3 is built from 13 residues. The trim removed 4 bases at V and 4 bases at J, leaving 3 bases unmatched. Germline CDR1 SQVTM, CDR2 ANQGSEA. CDR3 in amino acids: CSVAAGGRETQYF. CDR3 DNA sequence: TGCAGCGTTGCAGCGGGAGGGCGAGAGACCCAGTACTTC.

The V call is TRBV29-1, the J call TRBJ2-5; TRBD2 might be the D (5 bases). Germline CDR1 is SQVTM and CDR2 is ANQGSEA. This CDR3 has 13 residues. Trimming removed 6 bases at V and 5 bases at J, with 16 bases between. CDR3 in amino acids: CSVFLPGRETQYF. CDR3 sequence (DNA): TGCAGCGTCTTCCTTCCGGGAAGGGAGACCCAGTACTTC.

V is TRBV4-1 and J is TRBJ2-5, with no clear D. Trimming took 1 base from V and 5 from J, leaving 14 bases between them. The CDR3 is 15 residues long. Germline-derived CDR1 and CDR2 are MGHRA and YSYEKL. CDR3 sequence reads: CASSQALMARETQYF. As DNA, the CDR3 is TGCGCCAGCAGCCAAGCTCTCATGGCCAGGGAGACCCAGTACTTC.

The chain combines TRBV18 with TRBJ2-3, with D possibly TRBD1 on 6 matching bases. The germline gives CDR1 KGHSH, CDR2 LQKENI. V dropped 4 bases and J dropped 2 bases, with 7 bases sitting between them. The CDR3 has 13 amino acids. The CDR3 here is CASSRGPTDTQYF. The CDR3, as DNA: TGTGCCAGCTCACGGGGGCCCACAGATACGCAGTATTTT.

The chain has TRBV19 and TRBJ2-5, with 10 positions matching TRBD2. This CDR3 spans 16 amino acids. Germline V gives CDR1 LNHDA, CDR2 SQIVND (reference sequence). After removal of 5 bases from V and 5 bases from J, the junction contained 11 bases not matched to a gene. For the CDR3, the DNA is TGTGCCAGTAGTTCGAGCGGGAGGGCCCTCGGGGAGACCCAGTACTTC. It encodes CASSSSGRALGETQYF.

The J gene is TRBJ2-1, the V gene TRBV19; possible D gene TRBD2, 5 bases. This CDR3 comprises 15 residues. V lost 8 bases and J 0 bases, leaving 14 bases between the germline ends. CDR1 and CDR2 from the germline V gene are LNHDA and SQIVND (reference sequence). The CDR3 region has the DNA TGTGCCAGTGATGAGAGGGCAAGCTCCTACAATGAGCAGTTCTTC. Translated: CASDERASSYNEQFF.

The V call is TRBV6-5, the J call TRBJ2-1; TRBD2 agrees at 14 bases. Germline V lookup: CDR1 MNHEY, CDR2 SVGAGI. This CDR3 is built from 15 residues. Losses at the gene ends were 6 bases for V and 6 bases for J; bases not matched to a gene: 4. This CDR3 is CASSWGLAGVNEQFF. Here the CDR3 DNA reads TGTGCCAGCAGCTGGGGACTAGCGGGAGTCAATGAGCAGTTCTTC.

This clone was counted a single time. This sequence joins TRBV15 and TRBJ2-3, with unresolved D. Looked up from germline, CDR1 is LNHNV and CDR2 is YYDKDF (reference sequence). With 8 bases removed from V and 6 bases from J, the gap between germline ends came to 6 bases. This CDR3 is built from 10 residues. Here the CDR3 reads CATRGDTQYF. In nucleotides, the CDR3 is TGTGCCACCCGTGGGGATACGCAGTATTTT.

The chain has TRBV10-3 and TRBJ1-4, with unresolved D. The CDR3 covers 17 residues. The germline V and J ends were trimmed by 3 bases and 3 bases, with 17 bases remaining between them. CDR1 is ENHRY, CDR2 SYGVKD, per germline. CDR3 sequence reads: CAISDPEHFTANEKLFF. The CDR3 DNA is TGTGCCATCAGTGACCCCGAGCACTTTACGGCTAATGAAAAACTGTTTTTT.

The J gene is TRBJ2-2, the V gene TRBV12-5; D is unclear. Germline loops: CDR1 LGHNT, CDR2 FRNRAP. CDR3 length: 16 residues. The ends were cut back, 1 base at V and 1 base at J, with 10 bases in the middle. DNA for the CDR3: TGTGCTAGTGGTTTGGGCCGGACGTTGAACACCGGGGAGCTGTTTTTT. Residues: CASGLGRTLNTGELFF.

The chain couples TRBV21-1 to TRBJ2-1; the DNA was not compared with TRBD2, the D call given in the table. TRBV21-1 is noted as a pseudogene. The CDR3 is 16 amino acids. The CDR3 DNA reads TGTGCCAGCAGCAAATGTAAACGGGAGTCCTACAATGAGCAGTTCTTC. Its protein is CASSKCKRESYNEQFF.

The rearrangement uses TRBV19 and TRBJ1-3; a possible D gene is TRBD1 (6 bases). Trimming took 5 bases from V and 0 from J, leaving 14 bases between them. The CDR3 is 16 amino acids. Germline CDR1 is LNHDA and CDR2 is SQIVND (reference sequence). The CDR3 bases are TGTGCCAGTAGTTTCTACAGGGACCTCTCTGGAAACACCATATATTTT. Its translation: CASSFYRDLSGNTIYF.

This clone appeared a few times. The chain has TRBV2 and TRBJ2-7; D perhaps matches TRBD2 (5 bases). This CDR3 is 14 amino acids long. Germline loops: CDR1 SNHLY, CDR2 FYNNEI. Trimming cost V 8 bases and J 0 bases, with 14 bases left between them. CDR3: CASFERESSYEQYF. The CDR3 DNA sequence: TGTGCCAGCTTTGAAAGGGAGAGCTCCTACGAGCAGTACTTC.

Concerning this clone: Compared with germline, one end of the junction differs, possibly owing to a read error. V is TRBV11-2 and J is TRBJ1-2, with 7 bases aligning to TRBD1. Germline values: CDR1 SGHAT, CDR2 FQNNGV. The CDR3 is made up of 13 amino acids. CDR3 in amino acids: CASSPMEGTGVNF. The CDR3 DNA reads as TGTGCCAGCAGCCCAATGGAGGGAACAGGGGTGAACTTC.

This chain connects TRBV14 to TRBJ1-2; D unclear. The germline V and J ends were trimmed by 0 bases and 10 bases, with 15 bases remaining between them. The CDR3 contains 14 residues. The germline V gene encodes CDR1 SGHDN and CDR2 FVKESK. In DNA, the CDR3 is TGTGCCAGCAGCCAAGATCAAGTAGGAGCGGACTACACCTTC. It codes for CASSQDQVGADYTF. The variable domain in full, with the rest retrieved from reference TRBV14 and TRBJ1-2, is EAGVTQFPSHSVIEKGQTVTLRCDPISGHDNLYWYRRVMGKEIKFLLHFVKESKQDESGMPNNRFLAERTGGTYSTLKVQPAELEDSGVYFCASSQDQVGADYTFGSGTRLTVV.

CDR3 sequence reads: CASSVSPGRDTEAFF. In DNA form, the CDR3 reads TGTGCCAGCAGCGTAAGCCCCGGGCGGGACACTGAAGCTTTCTTT. V gene TRBV9 combines with J gene TRBJ1-1; D unclear. The germline CDR1 and CDR2 sequences are SGDLS and YYNGEE. Deletions cut 1 base from V and 3 bases from J, with 13 bases between. The CDR3 contains 15 residues.

The chain is built from TRBV4-3 and TRBJ1-2; D ambiguous. Trimming took 4 bases from V and 4 from J, leaving 7 bases between them. The CDR3 covers 12 residues. CDR1 is LGHNA and CDR2 is YSLEER in the germline V gene. In DNA, the CDR3 is TGCGCCAGCAGCCTTGGTGGCTATGGCTACACCTTC. It codes for CASSLGGYGYTF.

J is TRBJ2-1 and V is TRBV19, with 8 bases lining up with TRBD1. This CDR3 region has 15 residues. V shed 5 bases and J 2 bases; nucleotides not matched to a gene: 5. Looked up from germline, CDR1 is LNHDA and CDR2 is SQIVND (reference sequence). In DNA, the CDR3 is TGTGCCAGTAGTGCGACAGGGGCCGCCTACAATGAGCAGTTCTTC. The encoded protein is CASSATGAAYNEQFF.

In this sample, this clone turned up once. The chain links TRBV5-1 to TRBJ2-4, with D perhaps assigned TRBD1 or TRBD2 (7 bases each). The germline V and J ends were trimmed by 3 bases and 8 bases, with 18 bases remaining between them. Per germline, CDR1 SGHRS and CDR2 YFSETQ. The CDR3 is made up of 15 amino acids. In nucleotides, the CDR3 is TGCGCCAGCAGCTCTTCAGGGGGGGAGTTAGACATTCAGTACTTC. It specifies CASSSSGGELDIQYF.

There are a few counts of this clone. The rearrangement joins TRBV19 to TRBJ1-3; D gene unclear. V was clipped by 4 bases and J by 4 bases, with 14 bases between them. The CDR3 sequence is 15 residues long. Germline assignment: CDR1 LNHDA and CDR2 SQIVND (reference sequence). The chain's CDR3 is CASSNGLTRGNTIYF. In nucleotides, the CDR3 is TGTGCCAGTAGTAACGGACTGACACGAGGAAACACCATATATTTT.

The gene calls are TRBV4-3 and TRBJ2-3, with 7 bases identical to TRBD2. The CDR3 consists of 15 residues. The J segment lost 4 bases and the V segment lost 4 bases, leaving 8 bases of the junction unmatched. Germline CDR1 LGHNA, CDR2 YSLEER. The DNA for the CDR3 is TGCGCCAGCAGCCTAGTAGCGGGTGGGGCAGATACGCAGTATTTT. Its translation is CASSLVAGGADTQYF.

This chain joins TRBV18 and TRBJ2-7, with TRBD1 matching over 9 bases. Germline V CDR1 and CDR2: KGHSH, LQKENI. Losses at the gene ends were 3 bases for V and 4 bases for J; bases not matched to a gene: 4. This CDR3 spans 14 amino acids. CDR3 DNA: TGTGCCAGCTCACCGGGACAGGGTGAATACGAGCAGTACTTC. Protein: CASSPGQGEYEQYF. Combining the CDR3 with reference TRBV18 and TRBJ2-7 gives the whole variable domain NAGVMQNPRHLVRRRGQEARLRCSPMKGHSHVYWYRQLPEEGLKFMVYLQKENIIDESGMPKERFSAEFPKEGPSILRIQQVVRGDSAAYFCASSPGQGEYEQYFGPGTRLTVT.

J is TRBJ2-5 and V is TRBV5-4; 9 nucleotides agree with TRBD2. V lost 6 bases, J lost 7 bases, and 10 bases stayed unmatched. CDR3 length equals 14 residues. Germline V gene sequence: CDR1 SGHNT, CDR2 YYREEE (reference sequence). The CDR3: CASKSLAGFGTQYF. The CDR3 DNA reads TGTGCCAGCAAGTCCCTAGCGGGATTCGGGACCCAGTACTTC. Full variable domain (missing parts from reference TRBV5-4 and TRBJ2-5): ETGVTQSPTHLIKTRGQQVTLRCSSQSGHNTVSWYQQALGQGPQFIFQYYREEENGRGNFPPRFSGLQFPNYSSELNVNALELDDSALYLCASKSLAGFGTQYFGPGTRLLVL.

The chain links TRBV5-6 to TRBJ2-7; D might be TRBD1 or TRBD2, each matching 5 bases. The CDR3 has 13 amino acids. Looked up from germline, CDR1 is SGHDT and CDR2 is YYEEEE. Between the trimmed V and J ends, which lost 4 bases and 3 bases, there was a span of 11 bases. The CDR3: CASSPGPRYEQYF. CDR3 nucleotide sequence: TGTGCCAGCAGCCCGGGGCCGCGCTACGAGCAGTACTTC.

V usage is TRBV28 and J usage is TRBJ1-1; maybe TRBD1 (5 bases). CDR3 size: 15 residues. In germline, CDR1 is MDHEN, CDR2 SYDVKM. The V gene lost 4 bases and the J gene lost 0 bases, with 12 bases spanning the gap. CDR3 region: CASSSPGGLNTEAFF. The CDR3 DNA reads TGTGCCAGCAGTTCCCCTGGGGGGTTGAACACTGAAGCTTTCTTT.

This clone was picked up one time. J is TRBJ1-2 and V is TRBV4-1; 7 nucleotides match TRBD1. CDR1 is MGHRA, CDR2 YSYEKL, per germline. Trimming took 0 bases from V and 0 from J; bases not matched to a gene: 4. The CDR3 sequence is 16 residues long. The CDR3 DNA sequence: TGCGCCAGCAGCCAAGACCCCGGACAGGCTAACTATGGCTACACCTTC. As protein: CASSQDPGQANYGYTF.

This clone turned up a few times. The rearrangement links TRBV25-1 to TRBJ2-1; 9 bases agree with TRBD2. The CDR3 is made up of 13 amino acids. The V and J ends lost 7 bases and 8 bases, in that order; junction bases with no gene match: 6. From germline, CDR1 is MGHDK and CDR2 SYGVNS. CDR3 in amino acids: CASMMGGRDEQFF. The CDR3 nucleotides are TGTGCCAGCATGATGGGCGGGAGGGATGAGCAGTTCTTC.

The V call is TRBV5-4, the J call TRBJ1-1; 7 positions match TRBD1. Germline CDR1 and CDR2: SGHNT and YYREEE (reference sequence). Germline trimming cut 0 bases from V and 4 bases from J; bases unmatched to any gene: 6. The CDR3 loop spans 15 amino acids. This CDR3 is CASSLDRGLGTEAFF. The DNA of the CDR3 is TGTGCCAGCAGCTTGGATAGGGGGCTGGGCACTGAAGCTTTCTTT.

The J gene is TRBJ2-3, the V gene TRBV5-1, with D possibly being TRBD1 (6 bases). This CDR3 is 14 amino acids long. Trimming stripped 0 bases from V and 6 bases from J, with 11 bases between. Germline values: CDR1 SGHRS, CDR2 YFSETQ. In DNA, the CDR3 is TGCGCCAGCAGCTTGGACAGGGTGGAGGATACGCAGTATTTT. This encodes CASSLDRVEDTQYF.

The rearrangement links TRBV19 to TRBJ1-1; 8 nucleotides agree with TRBD1. This CDR3 comprises 15 residues. The germline V gene has CDR1 LNHDA and CDR2 SQIVND (reference sequence). Trimming took 7 bases from V and 3 from J; bases not matched to a gene: 10. The DNA for the CDR3 is TGTGCCAGTACCCTCGGACAGGGTTGGGACACTGAAGCTTTCTTT. Translated, it gives CASTLGQGWDTEAFF.